The sequence of this T cell receptor (beta chain) was determined in a study of cytomegalovirus exposure and HLA in healthy donors. This clone appeared once. Its target is not known. From germline, CDR1 is ENHRY and CDR2 SYGVKD. This CDR3 has 13 residues. The ends were cut back, 8 bases at V and 10 bases at J, with 18 bases in the middle. PCR used 60 Vbeta primers and 13 Jbeta primers. Libraries were prepared by immunoSEQ multiplex PCR; TCRdb keeps only in-frame clonotypes and omits some of them. The table shows around 300,000 clones, with around 66% occurring only once. Notes on the study in general: Rarity held for most TCR sequences, but there were some public TCRs that occurred in many donors. Reportedly, HLA-A and HLA-B alleles of most subjects were accurately predicted from TCR beta.

The sequencing sample was made of PBMCs. The genes are TRBV10-3 and TRBJ2-1, with a possible D match to TRBD2 (6 bases). This clonotype was obtained from a female donor in good health and CMV-seronegative. The CDR3: CAIGRPGTPEQFF. The CDR3 coding sequence is TGTGCCATCGGACGACCCGGGACTCCGGAGCAGTTCTTC.